Presented here are 28 T cell receptor beta chains from one specimen sequenced in a study of PD-1 blockade in mismatch repair-deficient tumors. Assay: immunoSEQ multiplex PCR; the TCRdb copy retains only in-frame clones and omits some. The table includes around 13,000 clones, 86% detected once. Time point described: identical approximately eleven-day culture without peptide (control). No antigen has been identified for these receptors. The sample was cells cultured in vitro, taken from a patient treated with pembrolizumab. The receptors originated from an adult with mismatch repair-deficient cancer.

The V and J genes are TRBV5-1 and TRBJ2-3; 7 bases map to TRBD2. V shed 1 base, J shed 2 bases, and the junction held 1 base outside the gene matches. Germline values: CDR1 SGHRS, CDR2 YFSETQ. CDR3 size: 14 residues. CDR3 sequence: CASSLREVTDTQYF. DNA of the CDR3: TGCGCCAGCAGCTTGCGGGAGGTCACAGATACGCAGTATTTT.

This clone was recorded a few times. J is TRBJ2-7 and V is TRBV28, with a possible D match to TRBD1 (5 bases). This CDR3 region has 12 residues. The ends were cut back, 2 bases at V and 3 bases at J, with 5 bases in the middle. Germline V gene data show CDR1 as MDHEN and CDR2 as SYDVKM. The chain's CDR3 is CASSLGHYEQYF. CDR3 coding DNA: TGTGCCAGCAGTTTAGGACACTACGAGCAGTACTTC. The full variable domain, its missing parts supplied by reference TRBV28 and TRBJ2-7, is DVKVTQSSRYLVKRTGEKVFLECVQDMDHENMFWYRQDPGLGLRLIYFSYDVKMKEKGDIPEGYSVSREKKERFSLILESASTNQTSMYLCASSLGHYEQYFGPGTRLTVT.

CDR3 sequence: CASSLTGQTYNEQFF. The DNA of the CDR3 is TGTGCCAGCAGCTTAACGGGACAGACATACAATGAGCAGTTCTTC. The chain recombines TRBV7-3 with TRBJ2-1; 7 nucleotides align to TRBD1. The V segment lost 0 bases and the J segment 4 bases; nucleotides outside the gene matches: 3. Germline values: CDR1 SGHTA, CDR2 FQGTGA. The CDR3 consists of 15 residues.

The chain combines TRBV19 with TRBJ1-5, with D unclear. The CDR3 consists of 12 residues. Germline V gene sequence: CDR1 LNHDA, CDR2 SQIVND (reference sequence). V was clipped by 5 bases and J by 9 bases, with 11 bases between them. The CDR3 loop is CASSLDEMPQHF. Here the CDR3 DNA reads TGTGCCAGTAGTCTGGATGAGATGCCCCAGCATTTT.

The chain links TRBV11-3 to TRBJ2-1, with TRBD2 matching over 8 bases. The CDR3 spans 15 residues. The germline V gene encodes CDR1 SGHNT and CDR2 YENEEA. J was trimmed by 4 bases and V by 1 base; bases with no gene match: 3. The CDR3 region has the DNA TGTGCCAGCAGCTTAGCAGCGGGAGCTTACAATGAGCAGTTCTTC. This translates into CASSLAAGAYNEQFF.

The chain employs TRBV7-7 and TRBJ2-5; 12 bases line up with TRBD2. The germline V gene has CDR1 SSHAT and CDR2 FNYEAQ (reference sequence). The CDR3 consists of 15 residues. The CDR3: CASGPGLAGQETQYF. The CDR3 DNA sequence: TGTGCTAGCGGCCCGGGACTAGCGGGCCAGGAGACCCAGTACTTC.

The chain's CDR3 is CASSFTGEHIQYF. CDR3 DNA sequence: TGTGCCAGCAGCTTTACAGGGGAACACATTCAGTACTTC. The chain is built from TRBV5-4 and TRBJ2-4; 7 bases are a match to TRBD1. J gave up 8 bases and V 2 bases, and 4 bases lay outside the gene matches. Germline CDR1 SGHNT, CDR2 YYREEE (reference sequence). The CDR3 has 13 residues.

As concerns this clone: Distinct nucleotide sequences in the sample also encode this CDR3. This chain connects TRBV27 to TRBJ2-7, with 9 bases lining up with TRBD2. V trimming: 2 bases; J trimming: 7 bases; junction bases outside the gene matches: 9. The CDR3 is 15 amino acids. From germline, CDR1 is MNHEY and CDR2 SMNVEV (reference sequence). This chain's CDR3 is CASSLRLADLKEQYF. As DNA, the CDR3 is TGTGCCAGCAGTTTAAGACTAGCGGATTTGAAGGAGCAGTACTTC.

This clone was seen only once. This sequence joins TRBV7-9 and TRBJ1-2, with TRBD1 identical over 7 bases. CDR3 size: 15 residues. Per the germline V gene, CDR1 is SEHNR and CDR2 is FQNEAQ (reference sequence). Trimming took 5 bases from V and 1 from J; bases not matched to a gene: 7. CDR3 residues: CASSPRTGINYGYTF. The CDR3 bases are TGTGCCAGCAGCCCCCGGACAGGAATTAACTATGGCTACACCTTC.

This clone occurred once. The chain is built from TRBV6-5 and TRBJ1-5, with 8 bases fitting TRBD1. The CDR3 sequence is 15 residues long. V trimming: 6 bases; J trimming: 1 base; junction bases outside the gene matches: 5. The germline gives CDR1 MNHEY, CDR2 SVGAGI. CDR3 protein: CASSPWTGSNQPQHF. CDR3 coding DNA: TGTGCCAGCAGCCCCTGGACAGGGAGCAATCAGCCCCAGCATTTT.

This clone has only one observation. The chain links TRBV9 to TRBJ2-3; 9 nucleotides align to TRBD1. V lost 4 bases, J lost 0 bases, and 9 bases stayed unmatched. Germline CDR1 SGDLS, CDR2 YYNGEE. The CDR3 loop spans 17 amino acids. The CDR3 loop is CASSPGQGIASTDTQYF. CDR3 nucleotides: TGTGCCAGCAGCCCCGGACAGGGGATCGCTAGCACAGATACGCAGTATTTT.

The V and J genes are TRBV6-5 and TRBJ2-1, with TRBD1 identical over 10 bases. The CDR3 covers 15 residues. Trimming removed 8 bases from V and 5 bases from J; junction bases left unmatched: 9. Germline assignment: CDR1 MNHEY and CDR2 SVGAGI. The CDR3 loop is CASAFRDRGHNEQFF. DNA of the CDR3: TGTGCCAGCGCGTTCCGGGACAGGGGCCACAATGAGCAGTTCTTC.

The chain carries TRBV30 and TRBJ2-1; possibly TRBD1 or TRBD2 for D (5 bases each). The length of the CDR3 is 15 residues. The germline V gene encodes CDR1 GTSNPN and CDR2 SVGIG (reference sequence). The V end lost 0 bases, the J end lost 2 bases, and 11 bases lay between the germline ends. The CDR3 DNA reads TGTGCCTGGAGTGTGGGGGAAAGTCCCTACAATGAGCAGTTCTTC. Translated, it gives CAWSVGESPYNEQFF.

The genes are TRBV15 and TRBJ1-3; D is possibly TRBD1 (6 bases). The germline gives CDR1 LNHNV, CDR2 YYDKDF (reference sequence). V was shortened by 2 bases and J by 2 bases, with 13 bases between the two germline ends. The CDR3 is made up of 16 amino acids. The CDR3 spells CATSRRPGVTGNTIYF. In DNA, the CDR3 is TGTGCCACCAGCAGAAGACCAGGGGTAACTGGAAACACCATATATTTT.

The chain carries TRBV6-5 and TRBJ1-2, with 12 bases fitting TRBD1. CDR3 size: 15 residues. Germline V lookup: CDR1 MNHEY, CDR2 SVGAGI. The V gene end was trimmed by 6 bases and the J gene end by 6 bases; junction bases not matched to a gene: 8. The CDR3 DNA is TGTGCCAGCAGCCCCTCGGGACAGGGGGCAAATGGCTACACCTTC. The encoded protein is CASSPSGQGANGYTF.

The chain is built from TRBV9 and TRBJ2-7; 11 nucleotides agree with TRBD2. The CDR3 is made up of 15 amino acids. Germline V CDR1 and CDR2: SGDLS, YYNGEE. V gave up 0 bases and J gave up 5 bases; unmatched junction bases: 4. The DNA for the CDR3 is TGTGCCAGCAGCGTAGATAGCGGGAGGGCTGACGAGCAGTACTTC. Translated: CASSVDSGRADEQYF.

The V call is TRBV5-1, the J call TRBJ1-5; TRBD1 matches at 8 bases. V trimming: 1 base; J trimming: 5 bases; junction bases outside the gene matches: 11. The CDR3 contains 17 residues. CDR1 and CDR2 from the germline V gene are SGHRS and YFSETQ. CDR3 amino acids: CASSLPGQGGPYQPQHF. CDR3 DNA sequence: TGCGCCAGCAGCTTGCCCGGACAGGGAGGTCCATATCAGCCCCAGCATTTT.

This chain links TRBV28 with TRBJ1-5; 11 positions match TRBD1. Germline V gene sequence: CDR1 MDHEN, CDR2 SYDVKM. CDR3 length: 15 residues. V shed 5 bases and J 5 bases; nucleotides not matched to a gene: 5. The CDR3 loop reads CASSAGTGGHQPQHF. The CDR3 DNA sequence: TGTGCCAGCAGTGCCGGGACAGGGGGGCATCAGCCCCAGCATTTT. The whole variable domain, filled in from reference TRBV28 and TRBJ1-5, reads DVKVTQSSRYLVKRTGEKVFLECVQDMDHENMFWYRQDPGLGLRLIYFSYDVKMKEKGDIPEGYSVSREKKERFSLILESASTNQTSMYLCASSAGTGGHQPQHFGDGTRLSIL.

The chain has TRBV30 and TRBJ1-1, with 9 bases identical to TRBD1. The V segment lost 6 bases and the J segment 8 bases; nucleotides outside the gene matches: 16. Germline V lookup: CDR1 GTSNPN, CDR2 SVGIG (reference sequence). The length of the CDR3 is 15 residues. The CDR3 loop reads CACLTDRGVPVEAFF. CDR3 DNA: TGTGCCTGTCTTACGGACAGGGGTGTTCCGGTCGAAGCTTTCTTT. The complete variable domain, with remaining parts taken from reference TRBV30 and TRBJ1-1, reads SQTIHQWPATLVQPVGSPLSLECTVEGTSNPNLYWYRQAAGRGLQLLFYSVGIGQISSEVPQNLSASRPQDRQFILSSKKLLLSDSGFYLCACLTDRGVPVEAFFGQGTRLTVV.

The chain employs TRBV5-4 and TRBJ2-7; a possible D gene is TRBD1 (6 bases). V gave up 0 bases and J gave up 3 bases, with 16 bases separating them. Germline-derived CDR1 and CDR2 are SGHNT and YYREEE (reference sequence). This CDR3 is 16 amino acids long. CDR3 protein: CASSLGGQGDFYEQYF. CDR3 DNA sequence: TGTGCCAGCAGCTTGGGGGGGCAGGGCGATTTCTACGAGCAGTACTTC.

The J gene is TRBJ2-7, the V gene TRBV7-8, with D hard to call. Germline CDR1 and CDR2: SGHVS and FQNEAQ. V was clipped by 0 bases and J by 3 bases, with 12 bases between them. This CDR3 comprises 15 residues. CDR3 DNA sequence: TGTGCCAGCAGCTTAGCTTGGGGTAGTCTCTACGAGCAGTACTTC. Amino acids: CASSLAWGSLYEQYF.

This chain links TRBV2 with TRBJ1-5; no reliable D call. The germline V gene encodes CDR1 SNHLY and CDR2 FYNNEI. V dropped 6 bases and J dropped 0 bases, with 9 bases sitting between them. This CDR3 has 14 amino acids. In DNA form, the CDR3 reads TGTGCCAGCAGCCCCGACCATAGCAATCAGCCCCAGCATTTT. It encodes CASSPDHSNQPQHF.

This chain joins TRBV18 and TRBJ2-7; a possible D gene is TRBD2 (5 bases). The germline V gene has CDR1 KGHSH and CDR2 LQKENI. The CDR3 loop spans 14 amino acids. Between the trimmed V and J ends, which lost 2 bases and 7 bases, there was a span of 15 bases. The CDR3 DNA reads TGTGCCAGCTCACCAGATGGACCGGGGAGAGAGCAGTACTTC. It encodes CASSPDGPGREQYF.

Concerning this clone itself: The junction departs from the called germline gene at one end, perhaps through a read error. The J gene is TRBJ2-5, the V gene TRBV15; tentatively, D is TRBD2 (5 bases). This CDR3 has 13 residues. The germline V gene encodes CDR1 LNHNV and CDR2 YYDKDF (reference sequence). CDR3 region: CATSRDSKGAQNF. DNA of the CDR3: TGTGCCACCAGCAGAGATAGTAAGGGAGCTCAGAACTTC.

This rearrangement joins TRBV29-1 to TRBJ2-3; a possible D gene is TRBD1 (6 bases). The CDR3 runs 14 residues. The V gene's germline CDR1 is SQVTM and CDR2 ANQGSEA. V lost 6 bases to trimming and J lost 5 bases, with 18 bases between them. The CDR3 nucleotides are TGCAGCGTAGCAACAGGGTCGGTTGGAGATACGCAGTATTTT. Its protein product is CSVATGSVGDTQYF.

The V gene is TRBV28, the J gene TRBJ1-5; D not resolved. The CDR3 loop spans 18 amino acids. CDR1 is MDHEN and CDR2 is SYDVKM in the germline V gene. Trimming took 2 bases from V and 2 from J, leaving 19 bases between them. CDR3 nucleotides: TGTGCCAGCAGTTTACCCCCCCTGGACGTTTGGGGCAATCAGCCCCAGCATTTT. It specifies CASSLPPLDVWGNQPQHF.

The chain employs TRBV6-9 and TRBJ2-2, with TRBD1 matching 7 bases. This CDR3 spans 15 amino acids. With 6 bases clipped from V and 4 bases from J, the junction kept 8 bases outside the gene matches. Germline V lookup: CDR1 MNHGY, CDR2 SVAAGI. CDR3 loop: CASSRGKPGTGELFF. In nucleotides, the CDR3 is TGTGCCAGCAGCAGGGGGAAGCCGGGCACCGGGGAGCTGTTTTTT.

This clone came up a few times. The CDR3 DNA reads TGTGCCAGCAGCTTAGGGCCTCTGGCCTACGAGCAGTACTTC. It specifies CASSLGPLAYEQYF. The chain combines TRBV7-2 with TRBJ2-7; D remains unclear. V lost 1 base to trimming and J lost 2 bases, with 9 bases between them. The CDR3 length is 14 residues. Looked up from germline, CDR1 is SGHTA and CDR2 is FQGNSA.